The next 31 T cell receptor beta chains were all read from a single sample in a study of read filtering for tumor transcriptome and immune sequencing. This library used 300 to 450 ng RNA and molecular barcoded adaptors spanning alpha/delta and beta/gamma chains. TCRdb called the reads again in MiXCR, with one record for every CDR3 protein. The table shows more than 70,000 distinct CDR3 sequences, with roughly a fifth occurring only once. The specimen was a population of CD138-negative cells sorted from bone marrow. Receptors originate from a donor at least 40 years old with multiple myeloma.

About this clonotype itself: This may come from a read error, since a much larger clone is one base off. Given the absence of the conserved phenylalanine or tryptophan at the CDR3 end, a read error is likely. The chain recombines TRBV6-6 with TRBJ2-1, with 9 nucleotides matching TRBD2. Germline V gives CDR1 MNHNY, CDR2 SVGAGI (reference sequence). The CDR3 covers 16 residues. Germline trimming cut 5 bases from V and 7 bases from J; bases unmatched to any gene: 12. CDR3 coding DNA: TGTGCCAGCAGTACCCCGGGACTAGCACCTTCTAATGAGCAGTTCCTC. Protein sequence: CASSTPGLAPSNEQFL.

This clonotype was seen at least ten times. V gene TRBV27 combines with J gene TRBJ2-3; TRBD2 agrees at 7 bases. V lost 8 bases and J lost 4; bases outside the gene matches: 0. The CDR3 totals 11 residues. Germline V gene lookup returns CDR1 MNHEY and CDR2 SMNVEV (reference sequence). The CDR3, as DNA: TGTGCCAGCGGGGGGGCAGATACGCAGTATTTT. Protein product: CASGGADTQYF.

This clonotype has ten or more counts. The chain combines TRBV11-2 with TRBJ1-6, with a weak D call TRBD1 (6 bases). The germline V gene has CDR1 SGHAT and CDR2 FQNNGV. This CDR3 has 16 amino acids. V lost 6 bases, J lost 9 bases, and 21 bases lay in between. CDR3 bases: TGTGCCAGCAGTTTAAAGGGCACAATACAGGGTTCACCCCTCCACTTT. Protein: CASSLKGTIQGSPLHF.

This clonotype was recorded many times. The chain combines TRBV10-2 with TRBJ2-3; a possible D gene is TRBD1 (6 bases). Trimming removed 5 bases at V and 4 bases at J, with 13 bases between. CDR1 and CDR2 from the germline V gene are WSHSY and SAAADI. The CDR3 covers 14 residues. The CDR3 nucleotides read TGCGCCAGCAGTCTTACAGGGACCGCAGATACGCAGTATTTT. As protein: CASSLTGTADTQYF.

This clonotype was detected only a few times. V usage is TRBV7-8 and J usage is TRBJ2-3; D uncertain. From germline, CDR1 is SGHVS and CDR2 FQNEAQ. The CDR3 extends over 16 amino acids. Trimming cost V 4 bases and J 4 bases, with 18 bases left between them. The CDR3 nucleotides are TGTGCCAGCAGCTCCCCAGTTGGGCGTACACCAGATACGCAGTATTTT. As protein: CASSSPVGRTPDTQYF.

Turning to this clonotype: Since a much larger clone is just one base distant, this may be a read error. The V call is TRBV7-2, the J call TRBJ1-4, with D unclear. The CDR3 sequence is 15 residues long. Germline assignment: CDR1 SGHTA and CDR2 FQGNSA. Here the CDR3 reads CASSPSPPTNGKLFF. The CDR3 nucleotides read TGTGCCAGCAGCCCCAGTCCCCCGACTAATGGAAAACTGTTTTTT.

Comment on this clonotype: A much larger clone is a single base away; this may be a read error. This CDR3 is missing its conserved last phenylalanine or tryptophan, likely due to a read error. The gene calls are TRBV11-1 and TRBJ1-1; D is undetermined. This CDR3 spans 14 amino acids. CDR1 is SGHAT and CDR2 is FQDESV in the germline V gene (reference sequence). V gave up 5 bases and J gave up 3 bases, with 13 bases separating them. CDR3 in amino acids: CASSHTGKDTEAFL. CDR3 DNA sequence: TGTGCCAGCAGCCACACCGGGAAGGACACTGAAGCTTTCTTA.

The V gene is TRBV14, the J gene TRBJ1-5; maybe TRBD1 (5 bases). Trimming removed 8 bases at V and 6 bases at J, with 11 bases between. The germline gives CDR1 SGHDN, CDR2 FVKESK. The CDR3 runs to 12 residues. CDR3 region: CASPARGQPQHF. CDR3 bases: TGTGCCAGCCCTGCGAGGGGTCAGCCCCAGCATTTT.

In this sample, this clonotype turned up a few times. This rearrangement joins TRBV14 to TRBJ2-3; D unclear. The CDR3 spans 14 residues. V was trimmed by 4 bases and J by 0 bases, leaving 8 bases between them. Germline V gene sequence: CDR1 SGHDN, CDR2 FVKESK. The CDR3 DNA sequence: TGTGCCAGCAGCCGAGGCAGTAGCACAGATACGCAGTATTTT. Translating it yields CASSRGSSTDTQYF.

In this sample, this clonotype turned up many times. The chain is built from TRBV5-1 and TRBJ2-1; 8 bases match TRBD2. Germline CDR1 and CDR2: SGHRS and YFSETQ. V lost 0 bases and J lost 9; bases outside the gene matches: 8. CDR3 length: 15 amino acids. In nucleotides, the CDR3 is TGCGCCAGCAGCTTGGATTTTAGCGGGGTAGGTGAGCAGTTCTTC. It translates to CASSLDFSGVGEQFF.

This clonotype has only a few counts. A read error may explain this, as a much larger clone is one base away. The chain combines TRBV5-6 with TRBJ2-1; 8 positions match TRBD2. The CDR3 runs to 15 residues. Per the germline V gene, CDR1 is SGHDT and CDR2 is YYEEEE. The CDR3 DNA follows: TGTGCCAGCGGCTTGATGGCGGGGGGACCCAATGAGCAGTTCTTC. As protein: CASGLMAGGPNEQFF.

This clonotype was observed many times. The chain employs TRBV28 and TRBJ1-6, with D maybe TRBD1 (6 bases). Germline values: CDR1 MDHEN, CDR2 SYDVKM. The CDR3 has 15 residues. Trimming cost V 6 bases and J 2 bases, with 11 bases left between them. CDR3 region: CASRRGDTYNSPLHF. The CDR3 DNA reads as TGTGCCAGCAGGAGGGGGGATACCTATAATTCACCCCTCCACTTT.

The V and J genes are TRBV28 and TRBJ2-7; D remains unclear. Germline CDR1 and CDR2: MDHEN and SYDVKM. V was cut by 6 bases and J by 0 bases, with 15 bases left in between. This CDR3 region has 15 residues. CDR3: CASSRTTGSSYEQYF. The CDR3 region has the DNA TGTGCCAGCAGCCGAACGACGGGTAGCTCCTACGAGCAGTACTTC.

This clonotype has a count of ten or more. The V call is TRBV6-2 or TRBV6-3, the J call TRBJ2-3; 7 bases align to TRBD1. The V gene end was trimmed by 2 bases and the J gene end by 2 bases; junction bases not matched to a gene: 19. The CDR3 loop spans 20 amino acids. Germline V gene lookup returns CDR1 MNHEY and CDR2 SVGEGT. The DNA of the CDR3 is TGTGCCAGCAGTTACACACCGAAAAGGGACAGATGGGCCCACACAGATACGCAGTATTTT. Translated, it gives CASSYTPKRDRWAHTDTQYF.

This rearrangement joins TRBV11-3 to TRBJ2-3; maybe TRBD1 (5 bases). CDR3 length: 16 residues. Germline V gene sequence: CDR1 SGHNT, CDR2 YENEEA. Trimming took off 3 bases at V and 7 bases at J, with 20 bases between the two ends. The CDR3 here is CASSFSLLGPGYTQYF. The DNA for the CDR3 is TGTGCCAGCAGCTTTTCCCTCCTGGGGCCTGGATATACGCAGTATTTT.

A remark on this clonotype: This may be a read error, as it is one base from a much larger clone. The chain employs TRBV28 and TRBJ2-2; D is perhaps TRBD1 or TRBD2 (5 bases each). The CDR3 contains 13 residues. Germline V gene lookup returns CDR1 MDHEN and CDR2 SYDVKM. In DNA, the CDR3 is TGTGCCGGCAGTTTGGGGGTTCCCGGGGAGCTGTTTTTT. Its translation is CAGSLGVPGELFF.

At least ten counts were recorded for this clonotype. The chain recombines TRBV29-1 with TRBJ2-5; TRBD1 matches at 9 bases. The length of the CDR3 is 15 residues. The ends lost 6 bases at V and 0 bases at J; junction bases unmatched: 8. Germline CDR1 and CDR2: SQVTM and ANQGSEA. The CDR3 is CSVYPDRGDQETQYF. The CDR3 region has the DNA TGCAGCGTGTACCCGGACAGGGGAGACCAAGAGACCCAGTACTTC.

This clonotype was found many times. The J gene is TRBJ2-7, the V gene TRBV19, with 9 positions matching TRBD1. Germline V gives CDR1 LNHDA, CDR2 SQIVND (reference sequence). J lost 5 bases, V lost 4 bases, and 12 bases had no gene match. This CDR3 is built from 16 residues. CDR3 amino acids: CASSNLPGQGSHEQYF. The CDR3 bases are TGTGCCAGTAGTAACCTACCGGGACAGGGAAGCCACGAGCAGTACTTC.

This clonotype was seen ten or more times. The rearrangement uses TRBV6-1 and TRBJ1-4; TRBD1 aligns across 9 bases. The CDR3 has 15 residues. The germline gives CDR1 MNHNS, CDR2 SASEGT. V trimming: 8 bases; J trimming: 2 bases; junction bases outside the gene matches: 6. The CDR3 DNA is TGTGCCAGCGCAGACAGGGGGTTTACTAATGAAAAACTGTTTTTT. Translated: CASADRGFTNEKLFF.

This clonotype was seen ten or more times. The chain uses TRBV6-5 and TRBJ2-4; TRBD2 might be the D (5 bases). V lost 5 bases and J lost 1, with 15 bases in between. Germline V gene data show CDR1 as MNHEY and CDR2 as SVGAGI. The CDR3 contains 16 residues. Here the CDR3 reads CASSLDYVLAKNIQYF. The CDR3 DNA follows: TGTGCCAGCAGTCTCGACTACGTCCTCGCCAAAAACATTCAGTACTTC.

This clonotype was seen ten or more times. The CDR3 reads CASSAGTGAYNEQFF. The CDR3 DNA is TGTGCCAGCAGTGCCGGGACAGGGGCCTACAATGAGCAGTTCTTC. V is TRBV6-1 and J is TRBJ2-1; the match to TRBD1 covers 10 bases. This CDR3 is built from 15 residues. With 4 bases clipped from V and 2 bases from J, the junction kept 2 bases outside the gene matches. The germline gives CDR1 MNHNS, CDR2 SASEGT.

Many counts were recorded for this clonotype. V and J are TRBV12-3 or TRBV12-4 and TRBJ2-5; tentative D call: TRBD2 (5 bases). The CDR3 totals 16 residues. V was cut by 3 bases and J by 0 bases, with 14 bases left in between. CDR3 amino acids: CASSFRTGSHQETQYF. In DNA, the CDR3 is TGTGCCAGCAGTTTCAGAACGGGGAGTCACCAAGAGACCCAGTACTTC.

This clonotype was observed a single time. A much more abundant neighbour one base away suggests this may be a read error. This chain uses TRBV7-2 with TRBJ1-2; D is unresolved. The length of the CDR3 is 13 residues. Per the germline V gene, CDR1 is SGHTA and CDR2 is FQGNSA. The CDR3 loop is CASSPGSNHGYTF. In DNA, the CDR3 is TGTGCCAGCAGCCCAGGTTCTAACCATGGCTACACCTTC.

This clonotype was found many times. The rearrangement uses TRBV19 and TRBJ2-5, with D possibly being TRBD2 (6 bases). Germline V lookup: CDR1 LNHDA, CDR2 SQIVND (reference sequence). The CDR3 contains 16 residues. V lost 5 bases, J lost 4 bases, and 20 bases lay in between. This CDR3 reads CASSPSTAGQGETQYF. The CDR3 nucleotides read TGTGCCAGTAGTCCCTCCACAGCGGGTCAGGGAGAGACCCAGTACTTC.

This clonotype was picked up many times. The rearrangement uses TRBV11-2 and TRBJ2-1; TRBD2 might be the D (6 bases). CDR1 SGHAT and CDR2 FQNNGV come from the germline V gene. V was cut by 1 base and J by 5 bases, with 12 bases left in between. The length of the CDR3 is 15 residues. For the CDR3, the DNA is TGTGCCAGCAGCTTAGGCGGGGAATTAAACAATGAGCAGTTCTTC. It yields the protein CASSLGGELNNEQFF. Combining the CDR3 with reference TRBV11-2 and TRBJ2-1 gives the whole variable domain EAGVAQSPRYKIIEKRQSVAFWCNPISGHATLYWYQQILGQGPKLLIQFQNNGVVDDSQLPKDRFSAERLKGVDSTLKIQPAKLEDSAVYLCASSLGGELNNEQFFGPGTRLTVL.

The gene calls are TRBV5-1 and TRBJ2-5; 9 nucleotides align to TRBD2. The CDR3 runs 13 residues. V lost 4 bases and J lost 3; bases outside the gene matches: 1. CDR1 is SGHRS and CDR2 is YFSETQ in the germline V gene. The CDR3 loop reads CASSRGGEETQYF. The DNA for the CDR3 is TGCGCCAGCAGCCGCGGGGGGGAAGAGACCCAGTACTTC.

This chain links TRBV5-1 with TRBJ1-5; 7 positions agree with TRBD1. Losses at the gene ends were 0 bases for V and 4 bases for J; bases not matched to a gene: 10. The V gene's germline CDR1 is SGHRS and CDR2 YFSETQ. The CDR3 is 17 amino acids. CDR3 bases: TGCGCCAGCAGCTTGGGGCGGGGGCAGGGGGTTAATCAGCCCCAGCATTTT. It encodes CASSLGRGQGVNQPQHF.

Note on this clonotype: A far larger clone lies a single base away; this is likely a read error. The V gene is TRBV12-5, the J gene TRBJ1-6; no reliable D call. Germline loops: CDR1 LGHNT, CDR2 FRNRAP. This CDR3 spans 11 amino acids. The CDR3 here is CASSWHSSLHF. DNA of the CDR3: TGTGCCAGCAGTTGGCATTCATCCCTCCACTTT.

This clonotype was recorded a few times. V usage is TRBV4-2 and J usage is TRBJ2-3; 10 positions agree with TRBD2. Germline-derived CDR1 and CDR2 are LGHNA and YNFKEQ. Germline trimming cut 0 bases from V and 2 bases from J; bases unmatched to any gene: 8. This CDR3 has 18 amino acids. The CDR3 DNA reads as TGTGCCAGCAGCCAAGATAATCTAGCGGGGGATGCCACAGATACGCAGTATTTT. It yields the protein CASSQDNLAGDATDTQYF.

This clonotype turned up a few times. The CDR3 DNA reads as TGCGCCAGCAGCAGGGACCACAGCACAGATACGCAGTATTTT. It specifies CASSRDHSTDTQYF. The chain combines TRBV5-1 with TRBJ2-3; TRBD1 or TRBD2 may be the D gene (5 bases each). With 4 bases removed from V and 0 bases from J, the gap between germline ends came to 9 bases. The CDR3 is 14 amino acids. The germline V gene encodes CDR1 SGHRS and CDR2 YFSETQ.

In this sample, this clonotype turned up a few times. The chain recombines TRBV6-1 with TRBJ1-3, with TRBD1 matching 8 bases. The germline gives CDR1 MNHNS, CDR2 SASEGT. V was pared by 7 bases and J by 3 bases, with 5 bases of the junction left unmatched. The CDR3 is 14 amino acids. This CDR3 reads CASIDRGGGNTIYF. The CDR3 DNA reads TGTGCCAGCATAGACAGGGGAGGTGGAAACACCATATATTTT.